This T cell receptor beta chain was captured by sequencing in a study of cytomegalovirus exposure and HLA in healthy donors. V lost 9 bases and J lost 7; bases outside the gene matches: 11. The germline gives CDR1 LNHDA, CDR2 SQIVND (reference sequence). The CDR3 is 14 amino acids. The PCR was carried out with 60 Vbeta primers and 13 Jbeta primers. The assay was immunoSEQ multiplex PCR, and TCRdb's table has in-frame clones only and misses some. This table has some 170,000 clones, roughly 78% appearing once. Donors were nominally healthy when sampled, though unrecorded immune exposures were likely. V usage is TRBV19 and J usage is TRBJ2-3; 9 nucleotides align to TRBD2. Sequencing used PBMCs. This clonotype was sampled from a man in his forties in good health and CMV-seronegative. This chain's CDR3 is CASSGGTSPYTQYF. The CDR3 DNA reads TGTGCCAGCTCGGGAGGGACTAGCCCTTATACGCAGTATTTT.